This record concerns one T cell receptor beta chain sequence. Its target is not known. The CDR3 covers 16 residues. V dropped 4 bases and J dropped 5 bases, with 17 bases sitting between them. CDR1 MGHRA and CDR2 YSYEKL come from the germline V gene. The study ran the assay at deep level. Sequencing was performed with immunoSEQ multiplex PCR; in TCRdb, only in-frame clones are kept and a portion is missing. The sample shows a few million clones, 85% to 95% of them seen only once. Researchers partitioned CD4+ cells into CD45RA+ naive and CD45RA-negative memory subsets. The sample originates from a study of shared clonotypes between healthy human individuals. General observations from the study: Estimated richness values were generally larger in naive subsets than in memory subsets.

The chain joins TRBV4-1 to TRBJ2-2; D might be TRBD2 (5 bases). Material: naive CD4+ T cells sorted from blood. The subset was: CD45RA+ positively selected. This receptor was taken from a young man in good health. CDR3 residues: CASSRMRAAPTGELFF. The CDR3 coding sequence is TGCGCCAGCAGCCGGATGAGGGCCGCACCTACCGGGGAGCTGTTTTTT.